This T cell receptor (beta chain) derives from a study of a mutant IDH1 vaccine in newly diagnosed glioma (dated by TCRdb to 2020 to 2022). Turning to the overall study: The roughly 34 treated patients were around 62% male and about 38% female, with a mean age of approximately 40 years. Longitudinal TCRB deep sequencing was performed for about two dozen treated patients wherever samples were available for exploratory analyses. Prior to enrollment, patients had been given standard therapy consisting of radiotherapy alone, temozolomide alone, or radiochemotherapy with temozolomide, with the combination given to most patients. Peripheral blood samples were drawn at six visits, namely V03 (baseline), V05, V07, V10, V12 and V13.

The label giving this sample's time point can be read as: baseline, week 1 (first vaccination visit). In the paper's terms, the treatment or condition label means: pre-vaccination baseline after standard-of-care therapy. Donors had newly diagnosed WHO grade 3 or 4 IDH1-mutant astrocytomas with loss of nuclear ATRX. The samples were drawn from NOA16, a multicentre, single-arm, open-label phase I trial in Germany that tested a mutant IDH1 peptide vaccine in humans for the first time. For immunogenicity testing, the blood drawn at visit V03 was used as the baseline sample. Genomic DNA for TCRB sequencing was extracted from EDTA blood using the DNeasy Blood and Tissue Kit. The library was made by the immunoSEQ multiplex PCR assay. Rearranged TCR beta chain sequences were amplified using the hsTCRB Kit according to the manufacturer's protocol. Sequencing of TCRB libraries was carried out on an Illumina MiSeq. Regarding the original processing steps: The proprietary platform of the kit vendor was used for demultiplexing, trimming and gene mapping. Sourced from immuneACCESS, this table was stored by TCRdb with only in-frame sequences that have V and J called. A share of the clones is absent; for the studies checked, an unresolved V gene accounts for under half, and the remainder has no known explanation. The V and J calls and clone size are taken from that table; D and trimming were inferred from the DNA. In all, the sample holds 15,000 to 20,000 clones, and just under 80% of those were seen once. The ten biggest clones cover 9% to 10% of the sample.

Details on this clone: The specificity of this receptor is unknown. Base qualities were left out, and no much larger clone turns up one base away.

The research as a whole found: PBMC samples for TCRB deep sequencing were selected based on availability. According to the authors, sample limitations meant that analyses of patient blood samples could not be reproduced. Vaccine-induced immune responses across multiple MHC alleles were detected in over 85% of patients. No apparent relationship was observed between pseudoprogression and alterations in the top peripheral T cell clonotypes detected by TCRB sequencing.

The CDR3 contains 15 residues, cysteine and phenylalanine counted. The entry retains the CDR3 DNA only, 45 bases that are in frame from base 1. V trim: 2 bases; J trim: 10 bases; unmatched bases: 10. The germline V gene specifies MGHDK as CDR1 and SYGVNS as CDR2. The TCR was taken from a middle-aged man with glioma. The sequence links TRBV25-1 to TRBJ1-4; 7 nucleotides in the junction match TRBD1. Sample: PBMCs, taken from a glioma patient treated with radiotherapy, temozolomide or both. The CDR3 protein: CASSERDSERVKLFF. The nucleotide sequence reads TGTGCCAGCAGTGAACGGGACAGTGAACGGGTAAAACTGTTTTTT.